These 13 T cell receptor beta chains originate from one sample sequenced in a study of OX40 agonist ivuxolimab in advanced cancers. Here immunoSEQ multiplex PCR was the method, and the copy in TCRdb shows in-frame clones only, minus some. The table has approximately 89,000 clones, roughly 88% seen once; the top ten hold roughly 0.64%. The sample here was CD4+ or CD8+ T cells sorted from blood, taken in a trial of the OX40 agonist ivuxolimab. The receptors were sampled from an adult with an advanced solid tumor such as melanoma, head and neck, liver or kidney cancer.

J is TRBJ1-2 and V is TRBV19; 9 nucleotides agree with TRBD1. V dropped 9 bases and J dropped 3; count of bases not matched to a gene: 8. The CDR3 has 14 amino acids. CDR1 is LNHDA and CDR2 is SQIVND in the germline V gene (reference sequence). CDR3 in amino acids: CASGATGGDYGYTF. DNA for the CDR3: TGTGCCAGCGGGGCGACAGGGGGAGACTATGGCTACACCTTC.

V gene TRBV10-3 combines with J gene TRBJ1-1; perhaps TRBD1 as D (6 bases). The V and J ends lost 0 bases and 3 bases respectively, with 17 bases between them. This CDR3 comprises 17 residues. Germline CDR1 ENHRY, CDR2 SYGVKD. In DNA form, the CDR3 reads TGTGCCATCAGTGAGTCAATCGGGGGGCGGGGAGACACTGAAGCTTTCTTT. Encoded protein: CAISESIGGRGDTEAFF.

The chain is built from TRBV4-2 and TRBJ1-5; D ambiguous. The CDR3 consists of 13 residues. CDR1 LGHNA and CDR2 YNFKEQ come from the germline V gene. Trimming removed 0 bases at V and 7 bases at J, with 7 bases between. The CDR3 sequence: CASSQDIQQPQHF. The CDR3 bases are TGTGCCAGCAGCCAAGATATACAACAGCCCCAGCATTTT.

V is TRBV15 and J is TRBJ2-7; D gene uncertain. The CDR3 extends over 15 amino acids. V lost 1 base and J lost 3, with 13 bases in between. The germline gives CDR1 LNHNV, CDR2 YYDKDF (reference sequence). The CDR3 is CATSRGVVTDYEQYF. DNA of the CDR3: TGTGCCACCAGCAGAGGAGTGGTAACAGACTACGAGCAGTACTTC.

V gene TRBV7-5 combines with J gene TRBJ2-7; TRBD1, the D gene given by the table, was not confirmed from the DNA. TRBV7-5 represents a pseudogene. The CDR3 has 16 residues. CDR3 protein: CVRSLAQVPHRDEQYF. In DNA form, the CDR3 reads TGTGTCAGAAGCTTAGCGCAGGTCCCTCACAGGGACGAGCAGTACTTC.

A few counts support this clone. The V and J genes are TRBV19 and TRBJ1-1, with TRBD1 identical over 7 bases. The CDR3 contains 13 residues. Trimming took 10 bases from V and 1 from J; bases not matched to a gene: 6. CDR1 is LNHDA and CDR2 is SQIVND in the germline V gene (reference sequence). Here the CDR3 reads CAITDRANTEAFF. The CDR3 DNA sequence: TGTGCCATCACCGACAGGGCGAACACTGAAGCTTTCTTT.

This sequence joins TRBV28 and TRBJ1-1, with 9 bases identical to TRBD1. The germline V gene encodes CDR1 MDHEN and CDR2 SYDVKM. This CDR3 spans 18 amino acids. V shed 4 bases and J 2 bases; nucleotides not matched to a gene: 14. The chain's CDR3 is CASSWSPGQGRGNTEAFF. The DNA of the CDR3 is TGTGCCAGCAGTTGGTCCCCGGGACAGGGAAGGGGAAACACTGAAGCTTTCTTT.

J is TRBJ2-3 and V is TRBV6-1, with 8 bases matching TRBD2. CDR3 length equals 20 residues. Germline assignment: CDR1 MNHNS and CDR2 SASEGT. V shed 4 bases, J shed 0 bases, and the junction held 18 bases outside the gene matches. This CDR3 is CASSVLINAGGLPSTDTQYF. The CDR3 nucleotides are TGTGCCAGCAGTGTCCTCATCAATGCGGGAGGTCTTCCTAGCACAGATACGCAGTATTTT.

In its sample, this clone was seen a few times. The chain joins TRBV7-2 to TRBJ2-3; D may be TRBD2 (5 bases). The CDR3 consists of 15 residues. Germline V gene sequence: CDR1 SGHTA, CDR2 FQGNSA. The V end lost 5 bases, the J end lost 1 base, and 13 bases lay between the germline ends. CDR3: CASSPDWIRTDTQYF. The CDR3 coding sequence is TGTGCCAGCAGCCCGGACTGGATCCGCACAGATACGCAGTATTTT.

The chain employs TRBV5-4 and TRBJ2-3; 12 positions match TRBD1. Trimming removed 4 bases from V and 1 base from J; junction bases left unmatched: 7. Germline V gene data show CDR1 as SGHNT and CDR2 as YYREEE (reference sequence). This CDR3 has 17 residues. The CDR3 loop is CASSKGTGGRGTDTQYF. CDR3 sequence (DNA): TGTGCCAGCAGCAAGGGGACAGGGGGCAGGGGCACAGATACGCAGTATTTT.

The chain recombines TRBV7-9 with TRBJ2-5, with D perhaps TRBD2 (6 bases). Germline CDR1 reads SEHNR; CDR2 reads FQNEAQ (reference sequence). V was pared by 1 base and J by 5 bases, with 8 bases between. The CDR3 runs to 13 residues. CDR3 residues: CASSLDGRETQYF. The DNA of the CDR3 is TGTGCCAGCAGCTTAGATGGGAGGGAGACCCAGTACTTC.

This chain links TRBV6-1 with TRBJ2-1; 7 nucleotides agree with TRBD2. This CDR3 contains 14 residues. CDR1 and CDR2 (germline): MNHNS, SASEGT. V was clipped by 7 bases and J by 0 bases; unmatched bases: 3. CDR3 DNA: TGTGCCAGCATGGGGGGGAGCTCCTACAATGAGCAGTTCTTC. This codes for CASMGGSSYNEQFF.

The chain has TRBV9 and TRBJ2-1; perhaps TRBD1 as D (5 bases). The CDR3 totals 14 residues. The germline V and J ends were trimmed by 0 bases and 8 bases, with 12 bases remaining between them. CDR1 is SGDLS, CDR2 YYNGEE, per germline. The CDR3 here is CASSVAGAVYEQFF. CDR3 coding DNA: TGTGCCAGCAGCGTAGCTGGGGCGGTGTATGAGCAGTTCTTC.